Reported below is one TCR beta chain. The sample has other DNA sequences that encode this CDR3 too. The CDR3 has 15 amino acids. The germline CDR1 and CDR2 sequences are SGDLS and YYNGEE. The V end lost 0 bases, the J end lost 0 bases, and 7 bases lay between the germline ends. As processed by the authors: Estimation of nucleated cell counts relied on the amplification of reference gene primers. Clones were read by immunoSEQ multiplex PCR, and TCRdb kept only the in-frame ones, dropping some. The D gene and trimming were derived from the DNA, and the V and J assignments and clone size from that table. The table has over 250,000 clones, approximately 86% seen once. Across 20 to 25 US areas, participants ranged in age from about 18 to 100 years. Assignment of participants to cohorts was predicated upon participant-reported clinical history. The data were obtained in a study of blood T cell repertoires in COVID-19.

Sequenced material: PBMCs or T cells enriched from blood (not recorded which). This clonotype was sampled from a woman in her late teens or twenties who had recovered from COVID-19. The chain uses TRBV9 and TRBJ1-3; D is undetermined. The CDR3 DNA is TGTGCCAGCAGCGTAGAGGCAGGCTCTGGAAACACCATATATTTT. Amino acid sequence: CASSVEAGSGNTIYF.